What follows are 8 T cell receptor beta chains derived from one specimen sequenced in a study of regulatory T cells in long-lasting Graves disease. The time point is: newly diagnosed GD, antithyroid drugs for less than 3 months. RNA extracted from PBMCs served as the sequencing template. The TCR beta library used iRepertoire HTBI primers with Arm-PCR amplification of CDR3. MiXCR, run by TCRdb on the multiplex PCR reads, gives a single entry per CDR3 protein. This sample has about 350,000 distinct CDR3 sequences, with under 20% found just once. A further study also used this sample, focusing on T cells in Graves' hyperthyroidism and ophthalmopathy.

Sample: peripheral blood mononuclear cells (PBMCs), taken at new diagnosis, from a patient treated with antithyroid drugs. The receptors originated from a woman between 18 and 29 years old with Graves disease.

In this sample, this clonotype turned up many times. This rearrangement joins TRBV11-2 to TRBJ2-7, with D perhaps matching TRBD1 or TRBD2 (5 bases each). CDR3 length: 15 residues. V shed 5 bases and J shed 2 bases, with 16 bases lying between them. The V gene's germline CDR1 is SGHAT and CDR2 FQNNGV. CDR3 residues: CASSEPGQPTYEQYF. The CDR3 region has the DNA TGTGCCAGCAGCGAACCGGGGCAACCTACCTACGAGCAGTACTTC.

On this clonotype: This sequence may be a read error, since a much larger clone differs from it by one base. This sequence joins TRBV6-1 and TRBJ2-7; 8 positions match TRBD1. With V trimmed by 5 bases and J by 3 bases, 9 bases remained unmatched. Germline V CDR1 and CDR2: MNHNS, SASEGT. This CDR3 is built from 15 residues. The CDR3 spells CASSPIAGGIYEQYF. The CDR3 nucleotides read TGTGCCAGCAGTCCCATCGCAGGGGGCATCTACGAGCAGTACTTC.

This clonotype was counted many times. The CDR3 DNA reads as TGTGCCAGCAGCCTGCTGACAGGGTCAATGAACACTGAAGCTTTCTTT. This translates into CASSLLTGSMNTEAFF. This chain uses TRBV11-2 with TRBJ1-1; 7 bases line up with TRBD1. The CDR3 extends over 16 amino acids. Trimming removed 5 bases from V and 0 bases from J; junction bases left unmatched: 9. Germline lookup yields CDR1 SGHAT and CDR2 FQNNGV.

This clonotype has a count of ten or more. The chain is built from TRBV6-1 and TRBJ2-2; tentative D call: TRBD2 (7 bases). The CDR3 is made up of 18 amino acids. Germline CDR1 and CDR2: MNHNS and SASEGT. V lost 2 bases and J 0 bases, leaving 16 bases between the germline ends. CDR3 amino acids: CASSESLWGGANTGELFF. The CDR3, as DNA: TGTGCCAGCAGTGAATCCCTCTGGGGGGGCGCGAACACCGGGGAGCTGTTTTTT.

This clonotype was seen ten or more times. The chain uses TRBV28 and TRBJ2-7, with TRBD1 identical over 10 bases. CDR1 is MDHEN and CDR2 is SYDVKM in the germline V gene. The V and J ends lost 5 bases and 1 base, in that order; junction bases with no gene match: 8. The CDR3 consists of 16 residues. CDR3 protein: CASSPLRGQGSYEQYF. CDR3 nucleotides: TGTGCCAGCAGTCCCCTCCGGGGACAGGGGTCCTACGAGCAGTACTTC.

This chain uses TRBV7-9 with TRBJ2-3, with a tentative D call TRBD2 (7 bases). V lost 4 bases and J 3 bases, leaving 14 bases between the germline ends. CDR3 length: 15 amino acids. CDR1 and CDR2 (germline): SEHNR, FQNEAQ (reference sequence). The CDR3 DNA reads TGTGCCAGCAGCTCGCCCGGGGGGCCGACAGATACGCAGTATTTT. This translates into CASSSPGGPTDTQYF.

This clonotype has a handful of counts. The genes are TRBV6-2 or TRBV6-3 and TRBJ1-5; the match to TRBD1 covers 8 bases. The CDR3 extends over 15 amino acids. After removal of 5 bases from V and 5 bases from J, the junction contained 8 bases not matched to a gene. The germline V gene has CDR1 MNHEY and CDR2 SVGEGT. The CDR3: CASSGRQGLHQPQHF. CDR3 in DNA: TGTGCCAGCAGTGGAAGACAGGGGCTGCATCAGCCCCAGCATTTT.

Regarding this clonotype: One end of the junction does not line up with germline, which may come from a read error. The CDR3 DNA reads as TGTGCCAGCAGCCAAGATACCGGGACAGGGGTTTCCGAGCGGTACTTC. It is translated as CASSQDTGTGVSERYF. The V call is TRBV14, the J call TRBJ2-7, with 10 positions matching TRBD1. This CDR3 has 16 residues. CDR1 and CDR2 (germline): SGHDN, FVKESK.